The entry below gives a single TCR beta chain sequence along with its context. Possible read error: a much larger clone is one base away. This CDR3 contains 14 residues. The germline CDR1 and CDR2 sequences are ENHRY and SYGVKD. V was pared by 6 bases and J by 2 bases, with 6 bases of the junction left unmatched. The sample is drawn from a study of blood T cells in healthy people across ages. Using a J-beta primer mix together with a sample-barcoded 5' primer, a second PCR was run for 7 to 11 cycles. TCRdb re-analysed the 5' RACE reads in MiXCR, keeping a single row per CDR3 protein. Of about 1,500,000 distinct CDR3 sequences listed, approximately 28% are singletons.

The sequence was collected from a woman in her thirties in good health. Sequenced sample: blood. This chain uses TRBV10-3 with TRBJ2-7, with 8 bases lining up with TRBD1. CDR3 protein: CAIRSWTGPYEQYF. Written as DNA, the CDR3 is TGTGCCATCAGATCCTGGACAGGGCCCTACGAGCAGTACTTC.